These T cell receptor beta chains were read from a single sample in a study of blood T cells in healthy people across ages. Using its own MiXCR run on the 5' RACE reads, TCRdb lists one record per CDR3 protein. The data show some 940,000 distinct CDR3 sequences, roughly 29% seen once. In addition, the sample was reused for a study of T cells of mothers and their children.

Sequences were obtained from blood. The receptor set was obtained from a woman aged 40 to 55 in good health. The CDR3 runs from the conserved cysteine through the conserved F or W. The order of the fields is D gene, clone size, J gene, V gene, CDR3 protein, CDR3 DNA. The D gene is left open where the match is weak. Rows may omit the clone size; those that give it use once, few, many or a size class.

>NA|once|TRBJ2-7|TRBV14
CASSRLQGPYEQYF
TGTGCCAGCAGTCGCTTACAGGGCCCCTACGAGCAGTACTTC
>TRBD2|NA|TRBJ2-1|TRBV20-1
CSGGAGGHNEQFF
TGCAGTGGTGGGGCGGGAGGTCACAATGAGCAGTTCTTC
>TRBD1|once|TRBJ2-1|TRBV7-2
CASSSLQGAWDEQFF
TGTGCCAGCAGCTCGCTTCAGGGGGCTTGGGATGAGCAGTTCTTC
>TRBD1|NA|TRBJ1-6|TRBV14
CASSPNRGLSPLHF
TGTGCCAGCAGCCCTAACAGGGGGCTTTCACCCCTCCACTTT
>NA|NA|TRBJ2-5|TRBV7-6
CASSLESAGPGKETQYF
TGTGCCAGCAGCTTAGAGTCGGCAGGGCCGGGCAAAGAGACCCAGTACTTC
>TRBD1|once|TRBJ1-5|TRBV5-1
CASSLAKGQRSSRSNQPQHF
TGCGCCAGCAGCTTGGCCAAGGGACAGAGATCGAGTAGGAGCAATCAGCCCCAGCATTTT
>NA|NA|TRBJ2-3|TRBV3-1
CASSQAGGRSDTQYF
TGTGCCAGCAGCCAAGCTGGGGGCCGCTCAGATACGCAGTATTTT
>NA|NA|TRBJ1-1|TRBV12-3/TRBV12-4
CASTSGSEAFF
TGTGCCAGCACCTCGGGCAGTGAAGCTTTCTTT
>NA|few|TRBJ1-1|TRBV7-2
CADGEARNTEAFF
TGTGCCGACGGGGAGGCACGAAACACTGAAGCTTTCTTT
>TRBD2|many|TRBJ2-5|TRBV6-1
CASSEGAGGSLGTQYF
TGTGCCAGCAGTGAAGGAGCGGGGGGTTCCCTGGGGACCCAGTACTTC
>NA|few|TRBJ1-2|TRBV6-5
CASSYYQGFGYTF
TGTGCCAGCAGTTACTACCAGGGCTTTGGCTACACCTTC
>TRBD2|many|TRBJ2-7|TRBV7-3
CASSPRDSGGNYEQYF
TGTGCCAGCAGCCCCCGGGATAGCGGGGGAAACTACGAGCAGTACTTC
>TRBD1|NA|TRBJ1-2|TRBV18
CASSPSGTGVLGYTF
TGTGCCAGCTCACCATCGGGGACAGGGGTTCTTGGCTACACCTTC
>NA|few|TRBJ1-1|TRBV10-3
CAIGLDMNTEAFF
TGTGCCATCGGGTTGGACATGAACACTGAAGCTTTCTTT
>TRBD2|NA|TRBJ2-1|TRBV12-3/TRBV12-4
CASSAQTSGGTLTREQFF
TGTGCCAGCAGTGCTCAGACTAGCGGGGGGACCCTGACGAGAGAGCAGTTCTTC